A selection of T cell receptor beta chains follows, all from one sample in a study of blood T cell repertoires in COVID-19. Method: immunoSEQ multiplex PCR; TCRdb's copy keeps in-frame clones and lacks some. The data show about 210,000 clones, roughly 79% seen once. Sequencing used PBMCs or T cells enriched from blood (not recorded which). Receptors originate from a woman in her fifties or sixties with acute COVID-19. Each CDR3 is given with its conserved first and last residue. A D gene is named only where the DNA matches it firmly. Expanded clones are given a class, and other clones once, few, many or no size at all.

j_gene | abundance | d_gene | v_gene | CDR3nt | CDR3aa
TRBJ2-5 | NA | TRBD2 | TRBV6-4 | TGTGCCAGCAGTCGACTAGCGGGAGTATGTGAGACCCAGTACTTC | CASSRLAGVCETQYF
TRBJ2-7 | NA | TRBD1 | TRBV29-1 | TGCAGCGTTACCCCGGGACAGTACTACGAGCAGTACTTC | CSVTPGQYYEQYF
TRBJ1-1 | NA | TRBD1 | TRBV4-1 | TGCGCCAGCAGCCAAATTCCGGGACAGGGCTCCGGGAACACTGAAGCTTTCTTT | CASSQIPGQGSGNTEAFF
TRBJ1-1 | NA | NA | TRBV30 | TGTGCCTGGGGGAGTGGGAGGTTTGGCACTGAAGCTTTCTTT | CAWGSGRFGTEAFF
TRBJ1-1 | NA | NA | TRBV6-5 | TGTGCCACCTCTCGGGGGGAGAACACTGAAGCTTTCTTT | CATSRGENTEAFF
TRBJ1-1 | once | NA | TRBV7-7 | TGTGCTAGCAGCCCCGCAGGGGTTACTGAAGCTTTCTTT | CASSPAGVTEAFF
TRBJ2-7 | NA | NA | TRBV7-9 | TGTGCCAGCAGCTTCCCGGACAGTACCTACGAGCAGTACTTC | CASSFPDSTYEQYF
TRBJ1-3 | NA | TRBD1 | TRBV27 | TGTGCCAGCAGTTTTCCGTGGGGACAGGGGGCTAGGCCGAACACCATATATTTT | CASSFPWGQGARPNTIYF
TRBJ2-5 | NA | NA | TRBV6-5 | TGTGCCAGCAGGAAACGGGAGACCCAGTACTTC | CASRKRETQYF
TRBJ2-2 | few | NA | TRBV6-5 | TGTGCCAGCAGTTACGCGCAGGGTGTGACCGGGGAGCTGTTTTTT | CASSYAQGVTGELFF
TRBJ2-3 | NA | TRBD2 | TRBV19 | TGTGCCAGTAGTATGGGCCCTAGCGGAGATACGCAGTATTTT | CASSMGPSGDTQYF
TRBJ2-1 | NA | NA | TRBV6-6 | TGTGCCAGCAAACAGGAAAACATCCACAATGAGCAGTTCTTC | CASKQENIHNEQFF
TRBJ1-3 | NA | NA | TRBV5-1 | TGCGCCAGCCGGGAGTCCTTCTCTGGAAACACCATATATTTT | CASRESFSGNTIYF
TRBJ1-6 | few | NA | TRBV27 | TGTGCCAGCAGTACAACCTATAATTCACCCCTCCACTTT | CASSTTYNSPLHF
TRBJ1-3 | once | NA | TRBV9 | TGTGCCAGCAGCCCCCGGTGGGGGGACTCTGGAAACACCATATATTTT | CASSPRWGDSGNTIYF
TRBJ1-2 | NA | NA | TRBV29-1 | TGCAGCGTTGCAGGACAGCATGGCTACACCTTC | CSVAGQHGYTF
TRBJ2-7 | NA | TRBD2 | TRBV28 | TGTGCCAGCAGTACGTTTTGGACTAGCGGGAGGCCATCCTACGAGCAGTACTTC | CASSTFWTSGRPSYEQYF
TRBJ2-1 | once | TRBD2 | TRBV11-3 | TGTGCCAGCAGCTTAGGGCTTGGAGCGGGGGGCTCCTACAATGAGCAGTTCTTC | CASSLGLGAGGSYNEQFF
TRBJ1-1 | few | NA | TRBV28 | TGTGCCAGCAGTTTGACGGAAGGCGGGCGAGCTTTCTTT | CASSLTEGGRAFF
TRBJ1-1 | NA | TRBD1 | TRBV19 | TGTGCCAGTCGAGGACAGGGATACACTGAAGCTTTCTTT | CASRGQGYTEAFF
TRBJ1-1 | few | NA | TRBV6-5 | TGTGCCAGTGACCAGGTATGGAACACTGAAGCTTTCTTT | CASDQVWNTEAFF
TRBJ1-1 | NA | NA | TRBV7-2 | TGTGCCAGCAGCTTAGCGCAGGCGACTGAAGCTTTCTTT | CASSLAQATEAFF
TRBJ1-1 | NA | NA | TRBV11-3 | TGTGCCAGCAGCTGGGGACTCGGGGGCACTGAAGCTTTCTTT | CASSWGLGGTEAFF
TRBJ1-5 | NA | TRBD1 | TRBV2 | TGTGCCAGCGAAGGGGGCAGGGGTCAGCCCCAGCATTTT | CASEGGRGQPQHF
TRBJ1-2 | NA | TRBD1 | TRBV28 | TGTGCCAGCAGTTCACAGGGGCGTGCGGGCTACACCTTC | CASSSQGRAGYTF
TRBJ2-3 | NA | NA | TRBV7-2 | TGTGCCAGCAGCCCTAGGGGGGGAGATACGCAGTATTTT | CASSPRGGDTQYF
TRBJ2-7 | NA | TRBD2 | TRBV12-3/TRBV12-4 | TGTGCCAGCAGTAGCGGGGGCTCCTACGAGCAGTACTTC | CASSSGGSYEQYF
TRBJ2-7 | NA | NA | TRBV5-4 | TGTGCCAGCAGTCGTGACGGGACACACCCCCTCCCATATCTCGGGGAGCAGTACTTC | CASSRDGTHPLPYLGEQYF
TRBJ2-7 | NA | TRBD2 | TRBV5-1 | TGCGCCAGCAGCTCCGGACTAGAAACCCGAGTCTCCTACGAGCAGTACTTC | CASSSGLETRVSYEQYF
TRBJ1-2 | NA | TRBD1 | TRBV6-2/TRBV6-3 | TGTGCCAGCAGTTACTCGACAGGGCACGGCTACACCTTC | CASSYSTGHGYTF
TRBJ1-2 | NA | NA | TRBV24-1 | TGTGCCACCAGTGATCTTCCAGGGTCCCTGGAGGGCTACACCTTC | CATSDLPGSLEGYTF
TRBJ2-3 | NA | NA | TRBV6-4 | TGTGCCAGCAGTGACTTAGGGGGGGCAGATACGCAGTATTTT | CASSDLGGADTQYF
TRBJ2-3 | once | NA | TRBV18 | TGTGCCAGCTCACCACGAGGGACAATCATTACAGATACGCAGTATTTT | CASSPRGTIITDTQYF
TRBJ2-7 | NA | TRBD2 | TRBV13 | TGTGCCAGCAATCACGGGACTAGTGGCGAGCAGTACTTC | CASNHGTSGEQYF
TRBJ1-6 | NA | TRBD1 | TRBV6-5 | TGTGCCAGCAGATCCGGGACAGGGGGATATGCCCTCCACTTT | CASRSGTGGYALHF
TRBJ2-5 | NA | NA | TRBV2 | TGTGCCAGCAGGGACAACCAAGAGACCCAGTACTTC | CASRDNQETQYF
TRBJ1-6 | once | TRBD1 | TRBV28 | TGTGCCAGCAGTACAGGGACAGGTTCTTCTAATTCACCCCTCCACTTT | CASSTGTGSSNSPLHF